Following are 31 T cell receptor beta chains from one sample sequenced in a study of cytotoxic CD8 clonotypes in ibrutinib-treated CLL. Libraries were prepared by immunoSEQ multiplex PCR; TCRdb keeps only in-frame clonotypes and omits some of them. The sample has approximately 330,000 clones; 80% are singletons. Specimen: PBMCs, collected before ibrutinib treatment. The receptors shown here come from a human donor with chronic lymphocytic leukemia.

The sample holds a few counts of this clone. The genes are TRBV2 and TRBJ2-2, with D unresolved. Germline V CDR1 and CDR2: SNHLY, FYNNEI. Deletions cut 3 bases from V and 0 bases from J, with 8 bases between. This CDR3 spans 15 amino acids. The DNA of the CDR3 is TGTGCCAGCAGTGAGTCCCCCGCGAACACCGGGGAGCTGTTTTTT. As protein: CASSESPANTGELFF.

DNA of the CDR3: TGCGCCAGCAGCTTGGCCCGGACTAGCGGAGACGAGCAGTACTTC. As protein: CASSLARTSGDEQYF. The rearrangement links TRBV5-1 to TRBJ2-7; TRBD2 matches 10 bases. The junction had 5 bases not matched to a gene; V was cut back by 0 bases and J by 5 bases. The CDR3 has 15 amino acids. The V gene's germline CDR1 is SGHRS and CDR2 YFSETQ.

The chain combines TRBV18 with TRBJ2-1, with 12 positions matching TRBD2. The CDR3 loop spans 17 amino acids. V lost 2 bases to trimming and J lost 6 bases; unmatched junction nucleotides: 8. Germline V lookup: CDR1 KGHSH, CDR2 LQKENI. CDR3 DNA: TGTGCCAGCTCACCAATTCTAGCGGGAGGGTGGCGCAATGAGCAGTTCTTC. It codes for CASSPILAGGWRNEQFF.

J is TRBJ2-2 and V is TRBV2; TRBD1 is a possible D gene (5 bases). Trimming removed 2 bases at V and 5 bases at J, with 12 bases between. The CDR3 is made up of 15 amino acids. Germline values: CDR1 SNHLY, CDR2 FYNNEI. CDR3 DNA sequence: TGTGCCAGCAGTGAACGGTCAGGGCGGACCGGGGAGCTGTTTTTT. This sequence encodes CASSERSGRTGELFF.

The chain couples TRBV7-6 to TRBJ2-7, with 8 bases aligning to TRBD2. Germline lookup yields CDR1 SGHVS and CDR2 FNYEAQ. The CDR3 contains 14 residues. The trim removed 5 bases at V and 2 bases at J, leaving 5 bases unmatched. CDR3 in DNA: TGTGCCAGCAGCGTACTAGCGGACGCCTACGAGCAGTACTTC. Translating it yields CASSVLADAYEQYF.

The chain combines TRBV5-1 with TRBJ2-3; D call uncertain. Looked up from germline, CDR1 is SGHRS and CDR2 is YFSETQ. There are 16 residues in the CDR3. Trimming stripped 0 bases from V and 4 bases from J, with 15 bases between. The CDR3 DNA reads as TGCGCCAGCAGCTTGGCCTTGGCTATGACGGCAGATACGCAGTATTTT. Amino acids: CASSLALAMTADTQYF.

The chain couples TRBV14 to TRBJ2-7; 7 bases agree with TRBD1. CDR3 length: 16 amino acids. The ends lost 2 bases at V and 0 bases at J; junction bases unmatched: 7. Per germline, CDR1 SGHDN and CDR2 FVKESK. The CDR3 DNA sequence: TGTGCCAGCAGCCAAAGACCGGGACAGAGCTCCTACGAGCAGTACTTC. Translating it yields CASSQRPGQSSYEQYF.

This rearrangement joins TRBV19 to TRBJ2-5; 9 bases agree with TRBD1. This CDR3 contains 15 residues. Trimming at V came to 5 bases and at J to 3 bases, leaving 7 bases not matched to a gene. Germline values: CDR1 LNHDA, CDR2 SQIVND (reference sequence). The CDR3: CASSPGQGREETQYF. The CDR3 DNA reads as TGTGCCAGTAGTCCGGGACAGGGTAGGGAAGAGACCCAGTACTTC.

The gene calls are TRBV29-1 and TRBJ2-2, with D hard to call. Germline CDR1 SQVTM, CDR2 ANQGSEA. V was cut by 5 bases and J by 6 bases, with 7 bases left in between. This CDR3 spans 11 amino acids. CDR3 amino acids: CSVRVSGELFF. Here the CDR3 DNA reads TGCAGCGTTAGGGTTTCCGGGGAGCTGTTTTTT.

CDR3 region: CASIPSGARGYGYTF. The CDR3 nucleotides read TGTGCCAGCATCCCATCGGGGGCTCGGGGCTATGGCTACACCTTC. The chain joins TRBV6-6 to TRBJ1-2; D might be TRBD1 (6 bases). The germline CDR1 and CDR2 sequences are MNHNY and SVGAGI (reference sequence). The CDR3 totals 15 residues. The germline V and J ends were trimmed by 7 bases and 4 bases, with 19 bases remaining between them.

CDR3 residues: CASSLAGASYEQYF. The CDR3 coding sequence is TGTGCCAGCAGTTTAGCGGGGGCTTCTTACGAGCAGTACTTC. J is TRBJ2-7 and V is TRBV27, with D perhaps TRBD2 (7 bases). This CDR3 has 14 residues. V was trimmed by 2 bases and J by 4 bases, leaving 12 bases between them. Germline V gives CDR1 MNHEY, CDR2 SMNVEV (reference sequence).

CDR3: CAWSPGLASTGELFF. CDR3 nucleotide sequence: TGTGCCTGGAGCCCGGGACTAGCGAGCACCGGGGAGCTGTTTTTT. This chain joins TRBV30 and TRBJ2-2; TRBD2 matches at 10 bases. CDR1 and CDR2 from the germline V gene are GTSNPN and SVGIG (reference sequence). J lost 4 bases, V lost 3 bases, and 5 bases had no gene match. The CDR3 is 15 residues long.

The chain uses TRBV28 and TRBJ2-7; D might be TRBD2 (6 bases). Trimming pared 7 bases from V and 5 bases from J, leaving 15 bases between. The CDR3 has 13 amino acids. Germline CDR1 is MDHEN and CDR2 is SYDVKM. CDR3 amino acids: CASMMGGTHEQYF. CDR3 DNA sequence: TGTGCCAGCATGATGGGCGGGACCCACGAGCAGTACTTC.

The rearrangement links TRBV5-1 to TRBJ2-2; TRBD1 agrees at 10 bases. This CDR3 has 15 residues. Unmatched junction bases numbered 4, after V lost 3 bases and J lost 5 bases. From germline, CDR1 is SGHRS and CDR2 YFSETQ. The CDR3 region has the DNA TGCGCCAGCAGCTCCGGGACAGGGGAAACCGGGGAGCTGTTTTTT. Translated, it gives CASSSGTGETGELFF.

The chain is built from TRBV6-5 and TRBJ2-7; tentatively, D is TRBD2 (5 bases). CDR3 size: 14 residues. The germline V gene encodes CDR1 MNHEY and CDR2 SVGAGI. Trimming took 5 bases from V and 0 from J, leaving 11 bases between them. The chain's CDR3 is CASSRGAASYEQYF. The CDR3 nucleotides read TGTGCCAGCAGTAGAGGAGCGGCCTCCTACGAGCAGTACTTC.

The J gene is TRBJ2-3, the V gene TRBV28, with 13 bases that match TRBD2. This CDR3 is 14 amino acids long. CDR1 is MDHEN, CDR2 SYDVKM, per germline. J gave up 8 bases and V 6 bases, and 5 bases lay outside the gene matches. CDR3 loop: CASSPGLAGRTQYF. In nucleotides, the CDR3 is TGTGCCAGCAGCCCGGGACTAGCGGGACGTACGCAGTATTTT.

This clone was observed a single time. The chain couples TRBV7-9 to TRBJ1-2, with D maybe TRBD1 (5 bases). V lost 3 bases and J 4 bases, leaving 12 bases between the germline ends. CDR3 length equals 14 residues. The germline CDR1 and CDR2 sequences are SEHNR and FQNEAQ (reference sequence). The CDR3 region is CASSFRGGSYGYTF. CDR3 coding DNA: TGTGCCAGCAGCTTTCGCGGGGGGAGCTATGGCTACACCTTC. Variable domain in full (rest from reference TRBV7-9 and TRBJ1-2): DTGVSQNPRHKITKRGQNVTFRCDPISEHNRLYWYRQTLGQGPEFLTYFQNEAQLEKSRLLSDRFSAERPKGSFSTLEIQRTEQGDSAMYLCASSFRGGSYGYTFGSGTRLTVV.

The chain joins TRBV14 to TRBJ2-1; D is unclear. The CDR3 loop spans 14 amino acids. From germline, CDR1 is SGHDN and CDR2 FVKESK. Between the trimmed V and J ends, which lost 3 bases and 3 bases, there was a span of 9 bases. The CDR3 reads CASSQEFGYNEQFF. The CDR3 DNA follows: TGTGCCAGCAGCCAGGAATTCGGCTACAATGAGCAGTTCTTC.

The genes are TRBV5-4 and TRBJ2-7; D ambiguous. Trimming removed 4 bases from V and 6 bases from J, with 11 bases in between. The germline V gene encodes CDR1 SGHNT and CDR2 YYREEE (reference sequence). The CDR3 sequence is 12 residues long. The CDR3 sequence: CASSPSSREQYF. CDR3 DNA: TGTGCCAGCAGCCCGTCATCCCGCGAGCAGTACTTC.

The chain is built from TRBV9 and TRBJ2-2; TRBD1 might be the D (6 bases). Germline values: CDR1 SGDLS, CDR2 YYNGEE. Trimming left V 3 bases short and J 5 bases short, with 11 bases between. There are 14 residues in the CDR3. CDR3 bases: TGTGCCAGCAGCGACAGGGACCTAACCGGGGAGCTGTTTTTT. Translating it yields CASSDRDLTGELFF.

In DNA form, the CDR3 reads TGTGCCAGCAGCGTTACAGACTACGAGGGCTACGAGCAGTACTTC. It yields the protein CASSVTDYEGYEQYF. V usage is TRBV9 and J usage is TRBJ2-7; possible D gene TRBD2, 5 bases. The V end was cut by 2 bases, the J end by 3 bases, with 15 bases between. The CDR3 loop spans 15 amino acids. The germline CDR1 and CDR2 sequences are SGDLS and YYNGEE. The full variable domain, rest sourced from reference TRBV9 and TRBJ2-7, is DSGVTQTPKHLITATGQRVTLRCSPRSGDLSVYWYQQSLDQGLQFLIQYYNGEERAKGNILERFSAQQFPDLHSELNLSSLELGDSALYFCASSVTDYEGYEQYFGPGTRLTVT.

This chain uses TRBV9 with TRBJ2-7; D remains unclear. The CDR3 consists of 12 residues. Trimming shortened V by 2 bases and J by 6 bases, and 9 bases separated the two germline ends. The germline gives CDR1 SGDLS, CDR2 YYNGEE. The CDR3 DNA sequence: TGTGCCAGCAGCGTCCGACATGGCGAGCAGTACTTC. It specifies CASSVRHGEQYF. Supplemented by reference TRBV9 and TRBJ2-7, the full variable domain reads DSGVTQTPKHLITATGQRVTLRCSPRSGDLSVYWYQQSLDQGLQFLIQYYNGEERAKGNILERFSAQQFPDLHSELNLSSLELGDSALYFCASSVRHGEQYFGPGTRLTVT.

The genes are TRBV4-2 and TRBJ1-2; the D gene is possibly TRBD1 (5 bases). CDR1 and CDR2 (germline): LGHNA, YNFKEQ. The CDR3 runs to 13 residues. V shed 0 bases and J shed 5 bases, with 7 bases lying between them. The CDR3 spells CASSQDPGYGYTF. The CDR3 region has the DNA TGTGCCAGCAGCCAAGATCCAGGGTATGGCTACACCTTC.

The chain joins TRBV4-1 to TRBJ2-7; 8 bases are a match to TRBD2. CDR1 is MGHRA, CDR2 YSYEKL, per germline. The CDR3 sequence is 14 residues long. The V segment lost 1 base and the J segment 7 bases; nucleotides outside the gene matches: 6. CDR3 sequence: CASSQAGGPWEQYF. The CDR3 bases are TGCGCCAGCAGCCAAGCGGGAGGGCCTTGGGAGCAGTACTTC.

V usage is TRBV19 and J usage is TRBJ2-6; D not resolved. The CDR3 sequence is 15 residues long. The V gene's germline CDR1 is LNHDA and CDR2 SQIVND (reference sequence). Trimming pared 4 bases from V and 0 bases from J, leaving 7 bases between. The CDR3, as DNA: TGTGCCAGTAGTAAGCTGGTCTCTGGGGCCAACGTCCTGACTTTC. It specifies CASSKLVSGANVLTF.

The chain's CDR3 is CASSIWGSVSEQFF. The CDR3 DNA follows: TGTGCCAGTAGTATCTGGGGCAGCGTAAGTGAGCAGTTCTTC. The chain employs TRBV19 and TRBJ2-1, with D perhaps matching TRBD1 (5 bases). V was clipped by 3 bases and J by 9 bases, with 15 bases between them. CDR3 length: 14 amino acids. Germline V gives CDR1 LNHDA, CDR2 SQIVND (reference sequence).

Only a few counts were recorded for this clone. The gene calls are TRBV6-5 and TRBJ2-2; D may be TRBD1 (5 bases). Germline CDR1 is MNHEY and CDR2 is SVGAGI. Trimming stripped 5 bases from V and 5 bases from J, with 12 bases between. This CDR3 has 14 residues. For the CDR3, the DNA is TGTGCCAGCAGTAGATCAGGGTTTACCGGGGAGCTGTTTTTT. Protein: CASSRSGFTGELFF.

This chain uses TRBV5-4 with TRBJ2-7, with TRBD2 identical over 10 bases. V shed 4 bases and J 7 bases; nucleotides not matched to a gene: 11. The germline gives CDR1 SGHNT, CDR2 YYREEE (reference sequence). The CDR3 is 15 amino acids. CDR3 loop: CASSNGLAEPREQYF. Written as DNA, the CDR3 is TGTGCCAGCAGCAACGGACTAGCGGAGCCTCGGGAGCAGTACTTC. Full variable domain (missing parts from reference TRBV5-4 and TRBJ2-7): ETGVTQSPTHLIKTRGQQVTLRCSSQSGHNTVSWYQQALGQGPQFIFQYYREEENGRGNFPPRFSGLQFPNYSSELNVNALELDDSALYLCASSNGLAEPREQYFGPGTRLTVT.

This clone was observed once. This chain connects TRBV5-6 to TRBJ2-5; D may be TRBD1 (5 bases). V dropped 2 bases and J dropped 9 bases, with 14 bases sitting between them. CDR1 is SGHDT, CDR2 YYEEEE, per germline. The CDR3 has 13 residues. The CDR3 DNA is TGTGCCAGCAGCTTTATCCAAGACAGTCCCCAGTACTTC. It translates to CASSFIQDSPQYF.

The J gene is TRBJ1-2, the V gene TRBV6-6; 7 bases match TRBD1. Germline V gene data show CDR1 as MNHNY and CDR2 as SVGAGI (reference sequence). V lost 2 bases and J lost 6; bases outside the gene matches: 6. This CDR3 is 14 amino acids long. This CDR3 reads CASSYGGGTDGYTF. DNA for the CDR3: TGTGCCAGCAGTTACGGGGGAGGGACAGATGGCTACACCTTC.

The chain employs TRBV10-3 and TRBJ2-1; 13 nucleotides align to TRBD2. V gave up 8 bases and J gave up 6 bases; unmatched junction bases: 7. Germline V gene lookup returns CDR1 ENHRY and CDR2 SYGVKD. The CDR3 sequence is 15 residues long. The CDR3 coding sequence is TGTGCCATCGGCAGGACTAGCGGGAGTACCAATGAGCAGTTCTTC. Its protein product is CAIGRTSGSTNEQFF.